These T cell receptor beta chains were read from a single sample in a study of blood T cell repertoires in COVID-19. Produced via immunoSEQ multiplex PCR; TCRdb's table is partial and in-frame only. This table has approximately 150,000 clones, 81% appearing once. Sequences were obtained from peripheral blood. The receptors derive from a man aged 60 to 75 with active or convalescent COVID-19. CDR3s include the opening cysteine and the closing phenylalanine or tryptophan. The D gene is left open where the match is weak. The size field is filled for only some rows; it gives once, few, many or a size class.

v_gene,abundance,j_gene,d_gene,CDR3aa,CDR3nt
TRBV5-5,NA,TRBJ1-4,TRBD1,CASSGGQGAEKLFF,TGTGCCAGCAGCGGGGGACAGGGGGCTGAAAAACTGTTTTTT
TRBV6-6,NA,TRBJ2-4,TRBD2,CASNIPGLGKENIQYF,TGTGCCAGCAACATACCGGGACTAGGAAAGGAAAACATTCAGTACTTC
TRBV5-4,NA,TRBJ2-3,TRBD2,CASRRAGTSGTRSDTQYF,TGTGCCAGCAGACGAGCCGGGACTAGCGGGACCCGGTCCGATACGCAGTATTTT
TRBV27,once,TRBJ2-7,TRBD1,CASRNRGTSYEQYF,TGTGCCAGCAGAAACAGGGGGACTTCCTACGAGCAGTACTTC
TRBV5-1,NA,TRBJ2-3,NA,CASSLGALRVDTQYF,TGCGCCAGCAGCTTGGGGGCCCTGAGGGTAGATACGCAGTATTTT
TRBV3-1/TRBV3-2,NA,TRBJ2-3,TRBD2,CASSQDPAGVSDTQYF,TGTGCCAGCAGCCAAGATCCAGCGGGAGTATCTGATACGCAGTATTTT
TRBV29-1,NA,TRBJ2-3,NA,CSAVTPGDTQYF,TGCAGCGCGGTCACCCCAGGAGATACGCAGTATTTT
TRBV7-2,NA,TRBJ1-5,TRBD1,CASSTLQGAHQPQHF,TGTGCCAGCAGCACCCTTCAGGGGGCGCATCAGCCCCAGCATTTT
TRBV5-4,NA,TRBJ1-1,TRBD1,CASSLGGQGLNTEAFF,TGTGCCAGCAGCTTGGGAGGACAGGGCCTGAACACTGAAGCTTTCTTT
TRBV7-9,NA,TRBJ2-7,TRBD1,CASSSISPGGRNEQYF,TGTGCCAGCAGCTCCATATCCCCAGGGGGAAGGAACGAGCAGTACTTC
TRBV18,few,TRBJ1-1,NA,CASSPPFGGNTEAFF,TGTGCCAGCTCACCACCGTTCGGAGGGAACACTGAAGCTTTCTTT